What follows are 14 T cell receptor beta chains derived from one specimen sequenced in a study of T cells in Graves' hyperthyroidism and ophthalmopathy. TCR beta CDR3 sequences were amplified from RNA transcripts. Researchers ran a first-round RT-PCR on the TCR CDR3 using the HTBI primer set. TCRdb reprocessed the multiplex PCR reads via MiXCR and lists one record per CDR3 protein. The sample gives around 250,000 distinct CDR3 sequences, 13% to 15% of which show up once; less than 15% is in the top ten. Material: blood. The receptors originated from a woman aged 40-49 years with Graves' hyperthyroidism that later progressed to Graves' ophthalmopathy.

This clonotype was counted a single time. This chain links TRBV28 with TRBJ2-1; D uncertain. CDR3 length: 17 residues. Germline assignment: CDR1 MDHEN and CDR2 SYDVKM. V was pared by 5 bases and J by 2 bases, with 19 bases between. The CDR3 loop reads CASSTPGSSFTYNEQFF. The CDR3 DNA is TGTGCCAGCAGTACCCCCGGAAGTAGCTTTACCTACAATGAGCAGTTCTTC.

This clonotype appeared many times. CDR3 nucleotide sequence: TGCAGTGCTAGAGGGTCAGGGGCGGTTGCAACTAGCGGCTACAATGAGCAGTTCTTC. Its translation is CSARGSGAVATSGYNEQFF. The gene calls are TRBV20-1 and TRBJ2-1; TRBD2 matches 8 bases. Germline assignment: CDR1 DFQATT and CDR2 SNEGSKA (reference sequence). The CDR3 is 19 amino acids. Trimming cost V 1 base and J 3 bases; bases outside gene matches: 17.

The V and J genes are TRBV6-2 or TRBV6-3 and TRBJ1-5; D uncertain. V was clipped by 3 bases and J by 2 bases, with 14 bases between them. The CDR3 totals 16 residues. The germline CDR1 and CDR2 sequences are MNHEY and SVGEGT. The CDR3 bases are TGTGCCAGCAGTTATACGTCAGGCCCTCGCAATCAGCCCCAGCATTTT. Protein sequence: CASSYTSGPRNQPQHF.

Note on this clonotype: Since no conserved phenylalanine or tryptophan closes the CDR3, a read error is the likely cause. The CDR3 DNA is TGTGCCAGCAGTCCAGGGGGCTCCAGGGAGCTGTTTTAT. This codes for CASSPGGSRELFY. The genes are TRBV14 and TRBJ2-2; 8 positions match TRBD1. The V and J ends lost 6 bases and 9 bases, in that order; junction bases with no gene match: 6. This CDR3 is 13 amino acids long. Germline CDR1 SGHDN, CDR2 FVKESK.

This clonotype was seen a few times. The chain employs TRBV4-1 and TRBJ1-3; D is unclear. This CDR3 is 14 amino acids long. Looked up from germline, CDR1 is MGHRA and CDR2 is YSYEKL. V lost 5 bases, J lost 2 bases, and 10 bases lay in between. The CDR3 DNA sequence: TGCGCCAGCAGCGTAGGGAACACTGGAAACACCATATATTTT. Amino acids: CASSVGNTGNTIYF.

This clonotype showed up many times. This chain joins TRBV11-3 and TRBJ2-1, with TRBD2 identical over 7 bases. The CDR3 length is 14 residues. V was pared by 3 bases and J by 9 bases, with 8 bases of the junction left unmatched. Germline-derived CDR1 and CDR2 are SGHNT and YENEEA. The CDR3 loop is CASSLGGNSGEQFF. The CDR3 region has the DNA TGTGCCAGCAGCTTGGGGGGGAATTCCGGTGAGCAGTTCTTC.

The chain carries TRBV3-1 and TRBJ2-1; weak D call: TRBD2 (6 bases). This CDR3 is 15 amino acids long. Germline V lookup: CDR1 LGHDT, CDR2 YNNKEL (reference sequence). V lost 4 bases to trimming and J lost 9 bases, with 19 bases between them. CDR3 sequence reads: CASSLAGLAAGEQFF. CDR3 nucleotide sequence: TGTGCCAGCAGCCTGGCGGGGCTAGCAGCGGGTGAGCAGTTCTTC.

Ten or more counts support this clonotype. The chain uses TRBV4-2 and TRBJ2-7; D remains unclear. V shed 0 bases and J shed 1 base, with 7 bases lying between them. The germline CDR1 and CDR2 sequences are LGHNA and YNFKEQ. The length of the CDR3 is 14 residues. The CDR3 reads CASSQELQSYEQYF. The CDR3 DNA is TGTGCCAGCAGCCAAGAGTTACAGTCCTACGAGCAGTACTTC.

V and J are TRBV5-1 and TRBJ2-7; D is possibly TRBD1 or TRBD2 (5 bases each). Between the trimmed V and J ends, which lost 4 bases and 3 bases, there was a span of 11 bases. Germline loops: CDR1 SGHRS, CDR2 YFSETQ. The CDR3 runs 13 residues. In DNA, the CDR3 is TGCGCCAGCAGCCAGAGGGGCCACTACGAGCAGTACTTC. This gives the protein CASSQRGHYEQYF.

Many counts were recorded for this clonotype. J is TRBJ2-1 and V is TRBV5-1; 14 nucleotides line up with TRBD2. CDR1 is SGHRS and CDR2 is YFSETQ in the germline V gene. The CDR3 length is 16 residues. After removal of 0 bases from V and 8 bases from J, the junction contained 4 bases not matched to a gene. CDR3 loop: CASSLGTSGRFDEQFF. CDR3 DNA sequence: TGCGCCAGCAGCTTGGGGACTAGCGGGAGGTTTGATGAGCAGTTCTTC.

This clonotype was observed at least ten times. J is TRBJ2-5 and V is TRBV3-1, with D perhaps being TRBD1 or TRBD2 (5 bases each). Germline V gene sequence: CDR1 LGHDT, CDR2 YNNKEL (reference sequence). CDR3 size: 14 residues. Trimming removed 6 bases at V and 6 bases at J, with 17 bases between. Here the CDR3 DNA reads TGTGCCAGCAGTTTGTTCGGGGCAAGGAAGACCCAGTACTTC. Its translation: CASSLFGARKTQYF.

This clonotype has only a few counts. The chain employs TRBV19 and TRBJ2-5; no clear D. Per the germline V gene, CDR1 is LNHDA and CDR2 is SQIVND (reference sequence). V was clipped by 2 bases and J by 13 bases, with 17 bases between them. CDR3 length: 13 amino acids. CDR3 sequence (DNA): TGTGCCAGTAGTATACCCGAAGTGTTCCCCGTGTACTTC. It is translated as CASSIPEVFPVYF.

This clonotype was detected ten times or more. V and J are TRBV5-1 and TRBJ2-7; TRBD2 agrees at 11 bases. Germline lookup yields CDR1 SGHRS and CDR2 YFSETQ. V dropped 7 bases and J dropped 7; count of bases not matched to a gene: 1. This CDR3 is 11 amino acids long. The CDR3 region has the DNA TGCGCCAGCTCTAGCGGGAGGGAGCAGTACTTC. Amino acid sequence: CASSSGREQYF.

This clonotype was seen at least ten times. V gene TRBV6-5 combines with J gene TRBJ1-2; D gene unclear. In germline, CDR1 is MNHEY, CDR2 SVGAGI. V lost 2 bases to trimming and J lost 8 bases, with 18 bases between them. This CDR3 region has 15 residues. CDR3 loop: CASSYESPGVSGYTF. Written as DNA, the CDR3 is TGTGCCAGCAGTTACGAATCACCGGGAGTCTCAGGCTACACCTTC.